This T cell receptor beta chain is drawn from a study of regulatory T cells. Notes on the study in general: Compared with autologous conventional CD4+ cells and control regulatory cells, CD3G-deficient regulatory T cells showed reduced diversity.

Amplification used 52 TRBV primers and 13 TRBJ primers. Sequencing used immunoSEQ multiplex PCR; TCRdb keeps in-frame clones, though not all of them. Of over 3,500 clones listed, 75% to 95% are singletons. CD4+ T cells were divided by sorting: CD25-high CD127-low Tregs, CD25-low CD127-high conventional cells. Notes on this clone: Its antigen is still unknown.

The specimen sequenced was CD4+ Tregs sorted from blood. The sequence was obtained from a child aged 2 to 10 with CD3G deficiency.

The CDR3 DNA sequence: TGTGCCAGCAGTCGACGTGGGGATGCCTACGAGCAGTACTTC. Translation: CASSRRGDAYEQYF. The rearrangement links TRBV6-5 to TRBJ2-7; D is unresolved. Germline CDR1 and CDR2: MNHEY and SVGAGI. The CDR3 extends over 14 amino acids. Trimming removed 5 bases from V and 2 bases from J, with 13 bases in between.